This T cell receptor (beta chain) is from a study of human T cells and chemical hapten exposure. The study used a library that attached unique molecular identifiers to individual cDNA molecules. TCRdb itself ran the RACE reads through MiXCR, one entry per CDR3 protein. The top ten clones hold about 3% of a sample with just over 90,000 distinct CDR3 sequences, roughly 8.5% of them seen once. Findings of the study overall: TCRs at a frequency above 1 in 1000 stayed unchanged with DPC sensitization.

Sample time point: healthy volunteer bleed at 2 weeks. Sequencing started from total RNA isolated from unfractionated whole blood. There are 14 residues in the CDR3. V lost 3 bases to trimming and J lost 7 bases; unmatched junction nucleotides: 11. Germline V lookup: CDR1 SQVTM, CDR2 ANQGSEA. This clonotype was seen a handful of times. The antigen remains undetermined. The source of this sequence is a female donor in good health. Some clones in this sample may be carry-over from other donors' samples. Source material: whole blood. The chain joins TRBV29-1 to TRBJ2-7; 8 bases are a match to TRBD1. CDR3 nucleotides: TGCAGCGTTGACGGGACAGGATCCGACTATGAGCAGTACTTC. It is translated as CSVDGTGSDYEQYF.